This T cell receptor beta chain was obtained from a study of human T cells and chemical hapten exposure. Trimming cost V 6 bases and J 0 bases, with 16 bases left between them. Per germline, CDR1 DFQATT and CDR2 SNEGSKA (reference sequence). This CDR3 has 15 residues. This clonotype appeared a few times. Its target is unknown. Documented time point: patch test 2, 6 weeks after DPC sensitization. Treatment defined: therapeutic diphenylcyclopropenone sensitization with weekly scalp DPC. Blood draws came before every patch-test application. Study-wide points: Healthy people's immune response may differ from that of the donors, who had alopecia.

The library put unique molecular identifiers onto individual cDNA molecules. Each CDR3 protein is one row after TCRdb ran MiXCR on the RACE reads. The sample has about 140,000 distinct CDR3 sequences; roughly 10% are singletons. This chain connects TRBV20-1 to TRBJ2-3; D possibly corresponds to TRBD1 (6 bases). The source material was whole blood, sampled in connection with sensitization to the hapten diphenylcyclopropenone (DPC). This sequence was found in a woman in her 50s with alopecia areata. Some clones in this sample may be carry-over from other donors' samples. CDR3 sequence reads: CSAPDRVTSTDTQYF. Written as DNA, the CDR3 is TGCAGTGCCCCGGACAGAGTAACTAGCACAGATACGCAGTATTTT.